This note documents a single TCR beta chain sequence. The antigen remains undetermined. The CDR3 loop spans 14 amino acids. The germline V gene encodes CDR1 SGDLS and CDR2 YYNGEE. After removal of 3 bases from V and 5 bases from J, the junction contained 7 bases not matched to a gene. TCRdb used MiXCR to reprocess the 5' RACE reads, holding one entry per CDR3 protein. The sample shows approximately 53,000 distinct CDR3 sequences, 25% to 30% of them seen only once. CD4+CD45RO+CD25- cells were isolated as memory CD4+ T cells. Findings and caveats of the study: The larger-cohort validation was restricted to a single TCR beta V-J rearrangement rather than whole repertoires. Tumor Treg TCRs overlapped most with tumor naive CD4+ cells.

The sample was tumor-infiltrating memory CD4+ T cells sorted from the breast tumor. This sample's subset: memory CD4+ T cells, CD4+CD45RO+CD25-. V gene TRBV9 combines with J gene TRBJ1-2; TRBD1 agrees at 7 bases. The sequence was collected from a female donor with breast cancer. The CDR3 DNA reads TGTGCCAGCAGCGCGCGACAGGGCGGGTATGGCTACACCTTC. This translates into CASSARQGGYGYTF. The full variable domain, with the rest looked up from reference TRBV9 and TRBJ1-2, is DSGVTQTPKHLITATGQRVTLRCSPRSGDLSVYWYQQSLDQGLQFLIQYYNGEERAKGNILERFSAQQFPDLHSELNLSSLELGDSALYFCASSARQGGYGYTFGSGTRLTVV.